One and the same sample provided the 5 T cell receptor beta chains below, sequenced in a study of T cell changes during pregnancy in multiple sclerosis. Using immunoSEQ multiplex PCR, the repertoire was profiled, and TCRdb retains in-frame clones only, with some absent. The sample contains tens of thousands of clones, approximately 90% of which appear only once. The sample here was CD8+ T cells from peripheral blood mononuclear cells, taken after pregnancy. Receptor source: a female donor in good health, enrolled as a control in a pregnancy study.

The chain has TRBV9 and TRBJ2-3; the match to TRBD2 covers 10 bases. Germline V gene sequence: CDR1 SGDLS, CDR2 YYNGEE. The CDR3 totals 15 residues. V lost 0 bases to trimming and J lost 3 bases; unmatched junction nucleotides: 1. CDR3 in amino acids: CASSVASGGTDTQYF. The CDR3 DNA is TGTGCCAGCAGCGTAGCTAGCGGGGGTACAGATACGCAGTATTTT.

The gene calls are TRBV27 and TRBJ1-6, with a weak D call TRBD1 (5 bases). Trimming left V 6 bases short and J 5 bases short, with 17 bases between. Germline CDR1 MNHEY, CDR2 SMNVEV (reference sequence). The CDR3 spans 16 residues. The CDR3 loop is CASRRYRRGDNSPLHF. In DNA, the CDR3 is TGTGCCAGCAGACGGTACAGGCGGGGGGATAATTCACCCCTCCACTTT.

The chain is built from TRBV29-1 and TRBJ2-1, with D tentatively TRBD2 (6 bases). CDR1 is SQVTM, CDR2 ANQGSEA, per germline. The CDR3 totals 14 residues. V was cut by 6 bases and J by 0 bases, with 12 bases left in between. Here the CDR3 reads CSVVDGSSYNEQFF. The CDR3 nucleotides read TGCAGCGTGGTTGACGGGAGCTCCTACAATGAGCAGTTCTTC.

This sequence joins TRBV9 and TRBJ2-2; the match to TRBD1 covers 8 bases. The CDR3 has 15 residues. Germline-derived CDR1 and CDR2 are SGDLS and YYNGEE. Trimming at V came to 2 bases and at J to 7 bases, leaving 7 bases not matched to a gene. CDR3 loop: CASSVGRGPSGELFF. CDR3 nucleotides: TGTGCCAGCAGCGTGGGCAGGGGGCCCAGCGGGGAGCTGTTTTTT.

This clone came up once. The rearrangement links TRBV19 to TRBJ2-2, with D perhaps TRBD1 (6 bases). Between the trimmed V and J ends, which lost 9 bases and 9 bases, there was a span of 20 bases. Per the germline V gene, CDR1 is LNHDA and CDR2 is SQIVND (reference sequence). The CDR3 runs to 14 residues. The CDR3 spells CARGEQGPPRELFF. DNA of the CDR3: TGTGCCAGGGGAGAACAGGGTCCACCCCGGGAGCTGTTTTTT.